The rows below give T cell receptor beta chains drawn from one sample of a study of CD8 T cells in ankylosing spondylitis. TCRdb re-called the 5' RACE reads with MiXCR, one entry per CDR3 protein. The table has about 36,000 distinct CDR3 sequences, approximately 6% seen once. Sequencing was carried out using blood, either unsorted or a sorted T cell fraction (not recorded which). All receptors come from a male donor with ankylosing spondylitis or in good health (not recorded which). Both conserved end residues are part of each CDR3. The order of the fields is J gene, clone size, D gene, V gene, CDR3 protein, CDR3 DNA. D genes are given only for firm matches. The listing skips clone size in some rows; elsewhere it reads once, few, many or a size class.

J: TRBJ1-1; size: many; D: NA; V: TRBV5-1; CDR3: CASSLVRSAAEAFF; DNA: TGCGCCAGCAGCTTGGTGAGGTCTGCTGCTGAAGCTTTCTTT
J: TRBJ1-3; size: many; D: NA; V: TRBV6-5; CDR3: CASSYRGYSGNTIYF; DNA: TGTGCCAGCAGTTACCGAGGTTACTCTGGAAACACCATATATTTT
J: TRBJ2-2; size: many; D: NA; V: TRBV9; CDR3: CASSPRLVGGELFF; DNA: TGTGCCAGCAGCCCTCGACTAGTCGGAGGGGAGCTGTTTTTT
J: TRBJ2-1; size: many; D: TRBD1; V: TRBV28; CDR3: CASSSRDRGGFEQFF; DNA: TGTGCCAGCAGTTCGCGGGACAGGGGAGGGTTTGAGCAGTTCTTC
J: TRBJ1-1; size: NA; D: NA; V: TRBV4-2; CDR3: CASSQDRGAMNTEAFF; DNA: TGTGCCAGCAGCCAAGATCGCGGGGCCATGAACACTGAAGCTTTCTTT
J: TRBJ1-1; size: many; D: NA; V: TRBV12-3/TRBV12-4; CDR3: CASIHPNTEAFF; DNA: TGTGCCAGCATACACCCGAACACTGAAGCTTTCTTT
J: TRBJ2-7; size: many; D: TRBD1; V: TRBV10-3; CDR3: CAIIPLTGDSYEQYF; DNA: TGTGCCATCATCCCCTTGACAGGGGACTCCTACGAGCAGTACTTC
J: TRBJ2-7; size: many; D: NA; V: TRBV7-2; CDR3: CASSFTRGGYEQYF; DNA: TGTGCCAGCAGCTTTACTCGTGGGGGCTACGAGCAGTACTTC
J: TRBJ2-7; size: many; D: NA; V: TRBV20-1; CDR3: CSARTTIRYEQYF; DNA: TGCAGTGCACGAACGACGATTAGGTACGAGCAGTACTTC
J: TRBJ2-5; size: many; D: NA; V: TRBV6-2/TRBV6-3; CDR3: CASRRSGTDETQYF; DNA: TGTGCCAGCAGGCGATCCGGGACGGATGAGACCCAGTACTTC
J: TRBJ1-1; size: many; D: NA; V: TRBV7-2; CDR3: CASSFTSLGTEAFF; DNA: TGTGCCAGCAGCTTCACGAGTCTTGGCACTGAAGCTTTCTTT
J: TRBJ2-7; size: many; D: NA; V: TRBV9; CDR3: CASSVAWGGSFYEQYF; DNA: TGTGCCAGCAGCGTAGCGTGGGGGGGCAGTTTCTACGAGCAGTACTTC
J: TRBJ2-7; size: many; D: TRBD1; V: TRBV10-3; CDR3: CATTGGLDEQYF; DNA: TGTGCCACCACAGGGGGCTTAGACGAGCAGTACTTC
J: TRBJ2-5; size: many; D: TRBD2; V: TRBV6-2/TRBV6-3; CDR3: CASSQRLAGVSTQYF; DNA: TGTGCCAGCAGCCAGAGACTAGCGGGAGTTTCGACCCAGTACTTC
J: TRBJ2-7; size: many; D: NA; V: TRBV6-2/TRBV6-3; CDR3: CASSGAYEQYF; DNA: TGTGCCAGCTCGGGGGCCTACGAGCAGTACTTC
J: TRBJ2-3; size: many; D: NA; V: TRBV24-1; CDR3: CATSAAGYVGDTQYF; DNA: TGTGCCACCAGTGCCGCAGGGTATGTTGGAGATACGCAGTATTTT
J: TRBJ2-5; size: many; D: TRBD2; V: TRBV20-1; CDR3: CSAREGGGGAWETQYF; DNA: TGCAGTGCTAGAGAGGGGGGCGGGGGGGCCTGGGAGACCCAGTACTTC
J: TRBJ1-1; size: many; D: TRBD1; V: TRBV12-3/TRBV12-4; CDR3: CASSIRDSNTEAFF; DNA: TGTGCCAGCAGTATCCGGGACAGTAACACTGAAGCTTTCTTT
J: TRBJ2-3; size: many; D: NA; V: TRBV6-2/TRBV6-3; CDR3: CASSPTTTDTQYF; DNA: TGTGCCAGCAGTCCGACAACCACAGATACGCAGTATTTT
J: TRBJ2-5; size: many; D: TRBD2; V: TRBV6-2/TRBV6-3; CDR3: CASSARTSGRATETQYF; DNA: TGTGCCAGCAGCGCTAGGACTAGCGGGAGGGCGACGGAGACCCAGTACTTC
J: TRBJ2-5; size: many; D: NA; V: TRBV7-6; CDR3: CASSPSSPGETQYF; DNA: TGTGCCAGCAGCCCTAGCTCGCCGGGGGAGACCCAGTACTTC
J: TRBJ2-3; size: many; D: NA; V: TRBV27; CDR3: CASRGLGTTDTQYF; DNA: TGTGCCAGCAGAGGTTTAGGGACCACAGATACGCAGTATTTT
J: TRBJ1-2; size: many; D: NA; V: TRBV5-1; CDR3: CASSLTGTNYGYTF; DNA: TGCGCCAGCAGCTTGACCGGAACAAACTATGGCTACACCTTC
J: TRBJ1-1; size: many; D: TRBD1; V: TRBV29-1; CDR3: CSVRDRQNTEAFF; DNA: TGCAGCGTGAGGGACAGACAGAACACTGAAGCTTTCTTT
J: TRBJ2-7; size: many; D: NA; V: TRBV2; CDR3: CAITSGTYEQYF; DNA: TGTGCCATCACCTCCGGGACCTACGAGCAGTACTTC